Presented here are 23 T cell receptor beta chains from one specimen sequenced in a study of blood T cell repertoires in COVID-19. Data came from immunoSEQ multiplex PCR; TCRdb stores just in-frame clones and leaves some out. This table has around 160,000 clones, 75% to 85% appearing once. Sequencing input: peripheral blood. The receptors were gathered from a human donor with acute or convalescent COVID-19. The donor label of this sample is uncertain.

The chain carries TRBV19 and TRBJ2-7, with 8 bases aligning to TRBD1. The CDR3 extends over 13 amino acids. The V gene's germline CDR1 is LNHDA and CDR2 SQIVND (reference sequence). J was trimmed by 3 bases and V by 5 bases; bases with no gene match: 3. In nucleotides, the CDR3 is TGTGCCAGTAGTGCCGGACAGGGCTACGAGCAGTACGTC. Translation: CASSAGQGYEQYV.

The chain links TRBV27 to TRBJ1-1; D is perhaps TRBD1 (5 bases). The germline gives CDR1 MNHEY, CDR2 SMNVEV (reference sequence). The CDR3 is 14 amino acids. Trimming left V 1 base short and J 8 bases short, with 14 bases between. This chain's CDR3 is CASSLYQGHEEAFF. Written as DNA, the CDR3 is TGTGCCAGCAGTTTATACCAGGGTCACGAGGAAGCTTTCTTT.

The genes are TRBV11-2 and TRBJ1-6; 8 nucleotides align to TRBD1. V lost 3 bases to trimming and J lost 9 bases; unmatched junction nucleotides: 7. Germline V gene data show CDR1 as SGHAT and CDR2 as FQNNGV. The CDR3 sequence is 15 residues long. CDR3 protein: CASSLAGQGGSPLHF. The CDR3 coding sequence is TGTGCCAGCAGCTTGGCCGGACAGGGCGGTTCACCCCTCCACTTT.

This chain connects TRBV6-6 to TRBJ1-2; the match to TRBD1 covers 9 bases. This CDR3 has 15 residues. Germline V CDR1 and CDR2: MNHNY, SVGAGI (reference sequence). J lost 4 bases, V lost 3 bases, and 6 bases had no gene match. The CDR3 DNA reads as TGTGCCAGCAGTTATCGCCGGGACAGGGTCTATGGCTACACCTTC. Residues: CASSYRRDRVYGYTF.

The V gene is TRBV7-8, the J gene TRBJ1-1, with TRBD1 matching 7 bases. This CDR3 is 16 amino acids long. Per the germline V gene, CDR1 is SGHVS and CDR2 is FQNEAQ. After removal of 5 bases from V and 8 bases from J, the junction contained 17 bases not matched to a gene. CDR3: CASSVGQLLTHGEAFF. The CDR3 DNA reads TGTGCCAGCAGCGTGGGACAGCTACTTACTCATGGGGAAGCTTTCTTT. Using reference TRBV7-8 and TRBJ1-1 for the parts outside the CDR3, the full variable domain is GAGVSQSPRYKVAKRGQDVALRCDPISGHVSLFWYQQALGQGPEFLTYFQNEAQLDKSGLPSDRFFAERPEGSVSTLKIQRTQQEDSAVYLCASSVGQLLTHGEAFFGQGTRLTVV.

The CDR3 region has the DNA TGCGCCAGCAGCCAGTTACCGCTGGGGGGGGGTTCACCCCTCCACTTT. Translating it yields CASSQLPLGGGSPLHF. The chain is built from TRBV4-1 and TRBJ1-6; TRBD1 is a possible D gene (5 bases). The germline V and J ends were trimmed by 3 bases and 9 bases, with 18 bases remaining between them. This CDR3 spans 16 amino acids. Germline V CDR1 and CDR2: MGHRA, YSYEKL.

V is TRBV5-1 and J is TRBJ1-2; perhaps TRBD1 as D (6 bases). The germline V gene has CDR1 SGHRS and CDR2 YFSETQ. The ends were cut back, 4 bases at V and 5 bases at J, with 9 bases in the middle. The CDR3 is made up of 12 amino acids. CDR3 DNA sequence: TGCGCCAGCAGCAAACAGGGTTATGGCTACACCTTC. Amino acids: CASSKQGYGYTF.

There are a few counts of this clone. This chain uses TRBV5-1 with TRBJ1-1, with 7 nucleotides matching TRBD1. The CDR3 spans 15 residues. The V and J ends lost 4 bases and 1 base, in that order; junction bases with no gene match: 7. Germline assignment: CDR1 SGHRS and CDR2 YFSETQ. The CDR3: CASSIMGQTNTEAFF. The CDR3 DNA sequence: TGCGCCAGCAGCATCATGGGACAGACGAACACTGAAGCTTTCTTT.

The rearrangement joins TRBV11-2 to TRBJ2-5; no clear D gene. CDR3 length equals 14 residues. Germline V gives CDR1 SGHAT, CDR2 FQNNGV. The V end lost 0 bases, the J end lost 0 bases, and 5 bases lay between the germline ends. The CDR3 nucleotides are TGTGCCAGCAGCTTAGACGGGTACCAAGAGACCCAGTACTTC. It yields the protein CASSLDGYQETQYF.

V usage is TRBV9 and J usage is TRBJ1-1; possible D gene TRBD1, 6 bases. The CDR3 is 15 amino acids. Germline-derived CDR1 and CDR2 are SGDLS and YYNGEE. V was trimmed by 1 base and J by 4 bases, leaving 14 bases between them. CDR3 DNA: TGTGCCAGCAGCGTAAGGCCCGGACAGCCCACTGAAGCTTTCTTT. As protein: CASSVRPGQPTEAFF.

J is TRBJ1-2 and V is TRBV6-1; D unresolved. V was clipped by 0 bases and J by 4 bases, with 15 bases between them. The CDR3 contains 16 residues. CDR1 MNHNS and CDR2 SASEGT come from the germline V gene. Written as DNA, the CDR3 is TGTGCCAGCAGTGAAGCAGGACTTCCGAGCGGCTATGGCTACACCTTC. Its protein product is CASSEAGLPSGYGYTF.

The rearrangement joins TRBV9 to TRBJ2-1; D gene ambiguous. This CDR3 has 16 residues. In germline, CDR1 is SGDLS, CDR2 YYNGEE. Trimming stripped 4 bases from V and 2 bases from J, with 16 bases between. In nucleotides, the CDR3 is TGTGCCAGCAGCCCCCACGGCCAAGGAGCCTACAATGAGCAGTTCTTC. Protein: CASSPHGQGAYNEQFF.

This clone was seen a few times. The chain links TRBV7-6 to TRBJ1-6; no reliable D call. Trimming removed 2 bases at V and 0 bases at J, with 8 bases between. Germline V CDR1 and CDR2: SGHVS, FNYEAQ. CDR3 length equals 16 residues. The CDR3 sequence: CASSLSPSSYNSPLHF. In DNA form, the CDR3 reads TGTGCCAGCAGCTTAAGTCCTAGCTCCTATAATTCACCCCTCCACTTT. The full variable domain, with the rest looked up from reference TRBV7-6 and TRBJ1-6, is GAGVSQSPRYKVTKRGQDVALRCDPISGHVSLYWYRQALGQGPEFLTYFNYEAQQDKSGLPNDRFSAERPEGSISTLTIQRTEQRDSAMYRCASSLSPSSYNSPLHFGNGTRLTVT.

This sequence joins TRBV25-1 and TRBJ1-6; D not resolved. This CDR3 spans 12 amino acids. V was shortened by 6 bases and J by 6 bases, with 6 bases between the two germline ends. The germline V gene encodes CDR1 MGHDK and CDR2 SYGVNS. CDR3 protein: CASRGSNSPLHF. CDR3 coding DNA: TGTGCCAGCAGGGGGAGTAATTCACCCCTCCACTTT. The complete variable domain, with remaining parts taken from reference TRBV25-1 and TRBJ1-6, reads EADIYQTPRYLVIGTGKKITLECSQTMGHDKMYWYQQDPGMELHLIHYSYGVNSTEKGDLSSESTVSRIRTEHFPLTLESARPSHTSQYLCASRGSNSPLHFGNGTRLTVT.

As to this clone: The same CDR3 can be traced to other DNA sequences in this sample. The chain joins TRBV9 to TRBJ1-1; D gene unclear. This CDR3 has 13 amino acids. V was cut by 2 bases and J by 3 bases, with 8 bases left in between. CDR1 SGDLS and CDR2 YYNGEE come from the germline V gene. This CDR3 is CASSVAGYTEAFF. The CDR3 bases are TGTGCCAGCAGCGTTGCGGGATACACTGAAGCTTTCTTT.

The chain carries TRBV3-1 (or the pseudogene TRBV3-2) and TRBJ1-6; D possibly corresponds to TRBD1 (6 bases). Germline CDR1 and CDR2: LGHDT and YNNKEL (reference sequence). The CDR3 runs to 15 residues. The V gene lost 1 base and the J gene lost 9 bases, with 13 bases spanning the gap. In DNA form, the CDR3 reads TGTGCCAGCAGCCAAGCAGGGGCTGAGAGTTCACCCCTCCACTTT. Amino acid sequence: CASSQAGAESSPLHF.

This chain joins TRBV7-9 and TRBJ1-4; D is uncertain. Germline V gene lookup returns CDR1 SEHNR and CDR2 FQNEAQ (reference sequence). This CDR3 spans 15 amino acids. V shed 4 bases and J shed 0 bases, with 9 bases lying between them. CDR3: CASSSNRATNEKLFF. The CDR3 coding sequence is TGTGCCAGCAGCTCGAATAGAGCAACTAATGAAAAACTGTTTTTT.

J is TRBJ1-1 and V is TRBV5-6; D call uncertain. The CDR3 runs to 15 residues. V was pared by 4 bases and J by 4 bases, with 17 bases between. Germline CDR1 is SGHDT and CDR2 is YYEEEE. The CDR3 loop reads CASSNVRPAGTEAFF. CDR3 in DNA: TGTGCCAGCAGCAACGTCCGTCCAGCAGGCACTGAAGCTTTCTTT.

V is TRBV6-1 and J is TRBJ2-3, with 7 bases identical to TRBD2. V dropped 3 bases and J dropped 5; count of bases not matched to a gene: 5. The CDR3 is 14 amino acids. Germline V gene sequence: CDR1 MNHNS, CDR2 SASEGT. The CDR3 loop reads CASSDWASGDTQYF. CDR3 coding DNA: TGTGCCAGCAGTGATTGGGCTAGCGGAGATACGCAGTATTTT.

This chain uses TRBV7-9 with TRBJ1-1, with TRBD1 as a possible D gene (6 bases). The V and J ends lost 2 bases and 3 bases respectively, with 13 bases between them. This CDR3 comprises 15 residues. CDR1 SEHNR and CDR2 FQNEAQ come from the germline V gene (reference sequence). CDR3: CASSLNLGADTEAFF. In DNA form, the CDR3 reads TGTGCCAGCAGCTTAAATCTGGGGGCGGACACTGAAGCTTTCTTT.

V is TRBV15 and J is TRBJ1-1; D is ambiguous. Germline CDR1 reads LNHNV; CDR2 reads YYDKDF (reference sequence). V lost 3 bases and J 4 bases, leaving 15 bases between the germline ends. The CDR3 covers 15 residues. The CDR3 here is CATSRLRERTTEAFF. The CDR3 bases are TGTGCCACCAGCAGGCTCCGGGAAAGAACCACTGAAGCTTTCTTT.

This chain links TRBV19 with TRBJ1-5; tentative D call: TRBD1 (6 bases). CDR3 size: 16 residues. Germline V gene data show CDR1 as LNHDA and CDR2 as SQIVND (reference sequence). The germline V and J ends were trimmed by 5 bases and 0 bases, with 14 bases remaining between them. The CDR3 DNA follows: TGTGCCAGTAGTCAGGACAGCCTATATAGCAATCAGCCCCAGCATTTT. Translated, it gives CASSQDSLYSNQPQHF.

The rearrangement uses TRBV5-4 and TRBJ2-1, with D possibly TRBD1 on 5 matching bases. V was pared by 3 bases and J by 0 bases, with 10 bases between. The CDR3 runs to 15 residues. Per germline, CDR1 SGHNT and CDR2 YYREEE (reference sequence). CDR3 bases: TGTGCCAGCAGCTCCCGACAGAGCTCCTACAATGAGCAGTTCTTC. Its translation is CASSSRQSSYNEQFF. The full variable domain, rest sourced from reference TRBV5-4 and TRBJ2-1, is ETGVTQSPTHLIKTRGQQVTLRCSSQSGHNTVSWYQQALGQGPQFIFQYYREEENGRGNFPPRFSGLQFPNYSSELNVNALELDDSALYLCASSSRQSSYNEQFFGPGTRLTVL.